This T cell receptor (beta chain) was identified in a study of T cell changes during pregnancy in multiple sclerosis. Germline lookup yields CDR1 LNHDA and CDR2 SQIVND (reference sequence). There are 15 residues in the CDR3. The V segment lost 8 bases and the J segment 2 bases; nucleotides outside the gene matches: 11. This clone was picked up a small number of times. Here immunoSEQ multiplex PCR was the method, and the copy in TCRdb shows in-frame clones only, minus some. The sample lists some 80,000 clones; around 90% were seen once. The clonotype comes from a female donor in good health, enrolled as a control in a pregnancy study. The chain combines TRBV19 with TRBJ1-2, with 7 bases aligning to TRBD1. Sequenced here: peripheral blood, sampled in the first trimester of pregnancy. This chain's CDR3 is CASGQGTASNYGYTF. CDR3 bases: TGTGCCAGTGGCCAAGGGACAGCCTCAAACTATGGCTACACCTTC.